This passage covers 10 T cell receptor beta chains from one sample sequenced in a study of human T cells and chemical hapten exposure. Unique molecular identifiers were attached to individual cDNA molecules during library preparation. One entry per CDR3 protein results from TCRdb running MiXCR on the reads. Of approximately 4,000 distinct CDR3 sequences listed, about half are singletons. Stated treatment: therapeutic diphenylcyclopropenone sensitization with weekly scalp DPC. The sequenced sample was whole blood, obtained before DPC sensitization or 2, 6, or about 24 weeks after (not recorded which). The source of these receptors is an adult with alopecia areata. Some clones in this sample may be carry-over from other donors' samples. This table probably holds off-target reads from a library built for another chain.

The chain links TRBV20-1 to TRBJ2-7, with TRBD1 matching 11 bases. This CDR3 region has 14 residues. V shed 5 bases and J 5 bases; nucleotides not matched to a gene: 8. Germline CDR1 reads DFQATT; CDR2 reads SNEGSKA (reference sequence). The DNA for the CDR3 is TGCAGTGCTTCAGGACAGGGGGCGGTGAACGAGCAGTACTTC. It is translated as CSASGQGAVNEQYF.

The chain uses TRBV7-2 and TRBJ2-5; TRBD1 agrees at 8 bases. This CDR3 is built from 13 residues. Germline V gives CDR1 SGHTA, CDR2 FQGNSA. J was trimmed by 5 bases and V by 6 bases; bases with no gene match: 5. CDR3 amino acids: CASSFQGAETQYF. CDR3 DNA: TGTGCCAGCAGTTTTCAGGGGGCCGAGACCCAGTACTTC. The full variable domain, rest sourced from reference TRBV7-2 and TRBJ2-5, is GAGVSQSPSNKVTEKGKDVELRCDPISGHTALYWYRQSLGQGLEFLIYFQGNSAPDKSGLPSDRFSAERTGGSVSTLTIQRTQQEDSAVYLCASSFQGAETQYFGPGTRLLVL.

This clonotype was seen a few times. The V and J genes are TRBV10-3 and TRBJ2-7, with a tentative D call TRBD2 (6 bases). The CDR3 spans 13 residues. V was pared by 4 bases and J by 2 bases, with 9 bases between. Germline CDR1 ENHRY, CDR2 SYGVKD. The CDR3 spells CAISAREAYEQYF. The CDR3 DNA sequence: TGTGCCATCAGTGCGAGGGAGGCCTACGAGCAGTACTTC.

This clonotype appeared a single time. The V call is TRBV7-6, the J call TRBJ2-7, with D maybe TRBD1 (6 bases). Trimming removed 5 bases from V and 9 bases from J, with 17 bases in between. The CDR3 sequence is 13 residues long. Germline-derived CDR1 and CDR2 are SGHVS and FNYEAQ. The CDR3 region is CASSPGQPSGQYF. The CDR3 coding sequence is TGTGCCAGCAGCCCAGGACAGCCCTCCGGGCAGTACTTC.

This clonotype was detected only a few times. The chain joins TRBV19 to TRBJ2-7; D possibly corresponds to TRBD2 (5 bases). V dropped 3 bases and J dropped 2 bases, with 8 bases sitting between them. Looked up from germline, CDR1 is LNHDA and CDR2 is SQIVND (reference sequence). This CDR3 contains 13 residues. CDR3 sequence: CASSIDGAYEQYF. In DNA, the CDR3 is TGTGCCAGTAGTATTGACGGGGCCTACGAGCAGTACTTC.

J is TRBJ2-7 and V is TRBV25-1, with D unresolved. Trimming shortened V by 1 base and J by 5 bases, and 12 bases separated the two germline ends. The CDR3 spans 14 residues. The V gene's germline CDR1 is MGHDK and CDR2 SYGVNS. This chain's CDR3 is CASSELAYSHEQYF. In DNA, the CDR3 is TGTGCCAGCAGTGAATTGGCCTATTCCCACGAGCAGTACTTC.

CDR3 region: CASSYGSVYEQYF. The DNA for the CDR3 is TGTGCCAGCAGTTACGGGTCAGTCTACGAGCAGTACTTC. The chain joins TRBV6-2 or TRBV6-3 to TRBJ2-7; D ambiguous. In germline, CDR1 is MNHEY, CDR2 SVGEGT. Trimming removed 2 bases at V and 3 bases at J, with 8 bases between. The CDR3 runs 13 residues.

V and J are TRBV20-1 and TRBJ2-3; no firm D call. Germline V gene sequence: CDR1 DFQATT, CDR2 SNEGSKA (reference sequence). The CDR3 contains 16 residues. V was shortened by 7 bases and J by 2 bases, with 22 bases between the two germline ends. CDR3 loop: CSVQRFDAGPTDTQYF. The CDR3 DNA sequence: TGCAGTGTCCAGAGATTCGATGCCGGTCCCACAGATACGCAGTATTTT.

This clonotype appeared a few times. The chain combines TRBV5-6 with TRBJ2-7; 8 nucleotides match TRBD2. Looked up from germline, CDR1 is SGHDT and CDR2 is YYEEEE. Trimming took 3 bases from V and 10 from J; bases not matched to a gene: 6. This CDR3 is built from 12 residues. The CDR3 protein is CASSSGLAAQYF. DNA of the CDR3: TGTGCCAGCAGCTCCGGACTAGCCGCCCAGTACTTC.

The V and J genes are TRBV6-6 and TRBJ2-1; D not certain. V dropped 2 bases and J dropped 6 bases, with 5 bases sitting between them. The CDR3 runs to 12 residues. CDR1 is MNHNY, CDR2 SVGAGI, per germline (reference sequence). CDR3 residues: CASSYGVNEQFF. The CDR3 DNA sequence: TGTGCCAGCAGTTACGGGGTCAATGAGCAGTTCTTC.